These 9 T cell receptor beta chains were all obtained from the same sample, sequenced in a study of Graves' ophthalmopathy and Graves' hyperthyroidism. Investigators amplified TCR beta CDR3 regions from RNA transcripts. After a first-round RT-PCR with HTBI primers, a second-round multiplex PCR was run. TCRdb reanalysed the multiplex PCR reads using MiXCR and keeps one entry per CDR3 protein. The sample includes 740,000 or so distinct CDR3 sequences, 40% seen only once; the top ten take roughly 45%. The source material was peripheral blood. These receptors were obtained from an adult man with Graves' ophthalmopathy.

The chain combines TRBV7-9 with TRBJ2-7; 7 bases fit TRBD1. Per germline, CDR1 SEHNR and CDR2 FQNEAQ (reference sequence). The CDR3 is made up of 15 amino acids. V trimming: 6 bases; J trimming: 2 bases; junction bases outside the gene matches: 10. This CDR3 is CASSPPGQPAYEQYF. DNA of the CDR3: TGTGCCAGCAGTCCTCCGGGACAGCCGGCCTACGAGCAGTACTTC.

J is TRBJ1-3 and V is TRBV20-1, with D perhaps TRBD1 (6 bases). The CDR3 is made up of 15 amino acids. V was trimmed by 1 base and J by 7 bases, leaving 17 bases between them. Per germline, CDR1 DFQATT and CDR2 SNEGSKA (reference sequence). The CDR3 nucleotides read TGCAGTGCTAGAGGCGGCAGGGGCAGGGTGAACACCATATATTTT. It is translated as CSARGGRGRVNTIYF.

This clonotype was detected many times. The J gene is TRBJ1-1, the V gene TRBV10-3; TRBD1 aligns across 7 bases. The V gene end was trimmed by 10 bases and the J gene end by 5 bases; junction bases not matched to a gene: 10. The CDR3 runs to 13 residues. In germline, CDR1 is ENHRY, CDR2 SYGVKD. The CDR3 DNA reads as TGTGCCACGCGGTCAGGGGGTGGGACTGAAGCTTTCTTT. It translates to CATRSGGGTEAFF.

The DNA of the CDR3 is TGTGCCAGCAGTCCCCCCCAGGCCGACATCAACACTGAAGCTTTCTTT. Protein: CASSPPQADINTEAFF. This sequence joins TRBV6-4 and TRBJ1-1, with D uncertain. The V gene lost 5 bases and the J gene lost 2 bases, with 18 bases spanning the gap. Germline V gives CDR1 MRHNA, CDR2 SNTAGT. The CDR3 extends over 16 amino acids.

The chain recombines TRBV7-2 with TRBJ1-1, with a possible D match to TRBD1 (6 bases). V lost 5 bases and J lost 11, with 21 bases in between. This CDR3 region has 14 residues. Germline V gives CDR1 SGHTA, CDR2 FQGNSA. CDR3 protein: CASSQDTGGAGAFF. The CDR3 DNA reads as TGTGCCAGCAGCCAAGATACGGGGGGCGCTGGGGCTTTCTTT.

J is TRBJ1-6 and V is TRBV7-9; TRBD1 aligns across 8 bases. V shed 9 bases and J 9 bases; nucleotides not matched to a gene: 13. The CDR3 has 15 residues. Germline lookup yields CDR1 SEHNR and CDR2 FQNEAQ (reference sequence). CDR3 nucleotide sequence: TGTGCCAGTAGTACCAACAGGGGGTTTATTTCACCCCTCCACTTT. Translating it yields CASSTNRGFISPLHF.

The sample holds a few counts of this clonotype. V is TRBV6-5 and J is TRBJ2-5, with a possible D match to TRBD2 (6 bases). CDR3 length equals 14 residues. Germline-derived CDR1 and CDR2 are MNHEY and SVGAGI. Trimming shortened V by 6 bases and J by 0 bases, and 11 bases separated the two germline ends. The CDR3 bases are TGTGCCAGCAGGATTAGGGACTACCAAGAGACCCAGTACTTC. It is translated as CASRIRDYQETQYF.

On this clonotype itself: The junction differs from germline at one of its ends, possibly a read error. This chain connects TRBV2 to TRBJ1-2, with D uncertain. The CDR3 loop spans 13 amino acids. From germline, CDR1 is SNHLY and CDR2 FYNNEI. CDR3 nucleotides: TGTGCCAGCAGTTTAGCCCAGTGGTATGGCCACACCTTC. This sequence encodes CASSLAQWYGHTF. Full variable domain (rest looked up from reference TRBV2 and TRBJ1-2): EPEVTQTPSHQVTQMGQEVILRCVPISNHLYFYWYRQILGQKVEFLVSFYNNEISEKSEIFDDQFSVERPDGSNFTLKIRSTKLEDSAMYFCASSLAQWYGHTFGSGTRLTVV.

Worth noting for this clonotype: The conserved closing phenylalanine or tryptophan is absent in this CDR3, likely reflecting a read error. The gene calls are TRBV7-2 and TRBJ2-5; D not resolved. Germline CDR1 and CDR2: SGHTA and FQGNSA. Trimming took off 5 bases at V and 5 bases at J, with 6 bases between the two ends. The CDR3 covers 11 residues. The CDR3 region is CASSLIETQYV. The CDR3 DNA reads TGTGCCAGCAGCCTGATTGAGACCCAGTACGTC.